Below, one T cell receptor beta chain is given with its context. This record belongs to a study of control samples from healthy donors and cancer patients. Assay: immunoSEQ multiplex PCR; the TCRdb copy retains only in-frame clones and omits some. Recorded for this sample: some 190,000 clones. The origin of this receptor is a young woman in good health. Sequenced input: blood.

CDR3 in amino acids: CASSQLAGPYTQYF. The CDR3 nucleotides read TGCGCCAGCAGCCAGCTAGCGGGACCGTATACGCAGTATTTT. This chain uses TRBV4-3 with TRBJ2-3; 9 nucleotides match TRBD2. This CDR3 comprises 14 residues. Trimming cost V 3 bases and J 7 bases; bases outside gene matches: 5. Germline CDR1 is LGHNA and CDR2 is YSLEER.